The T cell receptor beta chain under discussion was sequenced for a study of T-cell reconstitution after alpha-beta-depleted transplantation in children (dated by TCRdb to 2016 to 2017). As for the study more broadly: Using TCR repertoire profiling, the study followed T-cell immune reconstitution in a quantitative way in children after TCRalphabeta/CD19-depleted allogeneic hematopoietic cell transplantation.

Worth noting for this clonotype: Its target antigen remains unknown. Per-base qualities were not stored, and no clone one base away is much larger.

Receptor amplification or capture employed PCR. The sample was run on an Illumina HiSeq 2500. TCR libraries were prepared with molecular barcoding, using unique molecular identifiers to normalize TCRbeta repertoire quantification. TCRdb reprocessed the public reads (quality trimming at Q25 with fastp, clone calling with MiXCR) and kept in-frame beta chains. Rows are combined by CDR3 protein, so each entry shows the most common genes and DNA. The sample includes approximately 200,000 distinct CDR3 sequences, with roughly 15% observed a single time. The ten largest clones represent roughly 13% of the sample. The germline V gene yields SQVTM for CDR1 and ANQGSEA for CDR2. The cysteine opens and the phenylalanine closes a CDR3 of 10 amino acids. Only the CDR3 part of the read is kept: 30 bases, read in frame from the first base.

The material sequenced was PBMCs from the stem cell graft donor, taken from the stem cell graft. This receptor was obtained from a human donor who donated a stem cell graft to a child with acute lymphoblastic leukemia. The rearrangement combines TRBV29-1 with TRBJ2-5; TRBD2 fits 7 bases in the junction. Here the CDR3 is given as CSGGGETQYF. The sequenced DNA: TGCAGTGGGGGAGGGGAGACCCAGTACTTC. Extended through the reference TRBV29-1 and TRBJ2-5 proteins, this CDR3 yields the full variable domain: SAVISQKPSRDICQRGTSLTIQCQVDSQVTMMFWYRQQPGQSLTLIATANQGSEATYESGFVIDKFPISRPNLTFSTLTVSNMSPEDSSIYLCSGGGETQYFGPGTRLLVL.